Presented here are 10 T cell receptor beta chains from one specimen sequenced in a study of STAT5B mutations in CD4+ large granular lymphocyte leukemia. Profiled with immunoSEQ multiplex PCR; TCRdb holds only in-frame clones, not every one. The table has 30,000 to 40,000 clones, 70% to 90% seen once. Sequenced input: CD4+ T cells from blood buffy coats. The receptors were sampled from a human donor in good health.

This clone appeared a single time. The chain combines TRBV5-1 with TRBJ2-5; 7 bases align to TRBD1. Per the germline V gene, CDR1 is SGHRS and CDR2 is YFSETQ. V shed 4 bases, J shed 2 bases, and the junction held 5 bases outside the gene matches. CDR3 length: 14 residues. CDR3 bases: TGCGCCAGCAGCCCGACAGGGTTACAAGAGACCCAGTACTTC. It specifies CASSPTGLQETQYF.

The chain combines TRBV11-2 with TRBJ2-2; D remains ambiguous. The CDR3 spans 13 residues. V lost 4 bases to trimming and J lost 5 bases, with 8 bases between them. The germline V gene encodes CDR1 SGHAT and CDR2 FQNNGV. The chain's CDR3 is CASSSGYTGELFF. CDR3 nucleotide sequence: TGTGCCAGCAGCTCCGGCTATACCGGGGAGCTGTTTTTT.

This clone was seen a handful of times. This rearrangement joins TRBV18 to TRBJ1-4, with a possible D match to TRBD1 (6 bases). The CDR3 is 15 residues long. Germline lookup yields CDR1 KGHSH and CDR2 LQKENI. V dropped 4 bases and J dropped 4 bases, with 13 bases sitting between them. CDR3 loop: CASSRETGFNEKLFF. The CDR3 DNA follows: TGTGCCAGCTCACGAGAGACAGGTTTTAATGAAAAACTGTTTTTT. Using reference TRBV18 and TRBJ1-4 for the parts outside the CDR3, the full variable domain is NAGVMQNPRHLVRRRGQEARLRCSPMKGHSHVYWYRQLPEEGLKFMVYLQKENIIDESGMPKERFSAEFPKEGPSILRIQQVVRGDSAAYFCASSRETGFNEKLFFGSGTQLSVL.

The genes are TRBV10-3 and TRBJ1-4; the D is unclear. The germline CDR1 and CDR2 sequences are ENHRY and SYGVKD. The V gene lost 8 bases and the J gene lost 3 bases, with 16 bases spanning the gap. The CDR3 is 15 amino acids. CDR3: CAIRADGASNEKLFF. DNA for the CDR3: TGTGCCATCCGCGCTGACGGAGCCTCTAATGAAAAACTGTTTTTT.

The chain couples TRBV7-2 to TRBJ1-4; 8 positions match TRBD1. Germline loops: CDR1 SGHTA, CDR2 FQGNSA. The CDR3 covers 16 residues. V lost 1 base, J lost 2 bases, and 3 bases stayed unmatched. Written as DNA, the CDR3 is TGTGCCAGCAGCTTAGTCAGGGGGCCTACTAATGAAAAACTGTTTTTT. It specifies CASSLVRGPTNEKLFF. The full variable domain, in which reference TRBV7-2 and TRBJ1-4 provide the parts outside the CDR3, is GAGVSQSPSNKVTEKGKDVELRCDPISGHTALYWYRQSLGQGLEFLIYFQGNSAPDKSGLPSDRFSAERTGGSVSTLTIQRTQQEDSAVYLCASSLVRGPTNEKLFFGSGTQLSVL.

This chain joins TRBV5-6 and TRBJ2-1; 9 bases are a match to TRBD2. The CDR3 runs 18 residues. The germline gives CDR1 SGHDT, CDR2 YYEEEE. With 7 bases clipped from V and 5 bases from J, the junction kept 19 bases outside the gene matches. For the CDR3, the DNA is TGTGCCAGCGCGGGAGGGGGGACAGACTTATTCCTGAACAATGAGCAGTTCTTC. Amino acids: CASAGGGTDLFLNNEQFF. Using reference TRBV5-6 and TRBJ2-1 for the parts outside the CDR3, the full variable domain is DAGVTQSPTHLIKTRGQQVTLRCSPKSGHDTVSWYQQALGQGPQFIFQYYEEEERQRGNFPDRFSGHQFPNYSSELNVNALLLGDSALYLCASAGGGTDLFLNNEQFFGPGTRLTVL.

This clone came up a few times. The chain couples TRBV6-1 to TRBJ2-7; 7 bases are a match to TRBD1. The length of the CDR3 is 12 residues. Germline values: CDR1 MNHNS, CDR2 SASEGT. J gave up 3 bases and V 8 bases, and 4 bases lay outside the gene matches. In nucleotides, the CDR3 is TGTGCCAGCGACAGGGCGGGCTACGAGCAGTACTTC. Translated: CASDRAGYEQYF.

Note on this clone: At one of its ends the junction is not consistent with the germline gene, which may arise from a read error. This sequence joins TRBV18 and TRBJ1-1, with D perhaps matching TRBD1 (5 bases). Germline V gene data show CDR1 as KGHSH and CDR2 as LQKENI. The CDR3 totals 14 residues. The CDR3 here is CASSPREGKTEAFF. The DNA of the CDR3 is TGTGCCAGCTCCCCACGGGAGGGGAAAACTGAAGCTTTCTTT.

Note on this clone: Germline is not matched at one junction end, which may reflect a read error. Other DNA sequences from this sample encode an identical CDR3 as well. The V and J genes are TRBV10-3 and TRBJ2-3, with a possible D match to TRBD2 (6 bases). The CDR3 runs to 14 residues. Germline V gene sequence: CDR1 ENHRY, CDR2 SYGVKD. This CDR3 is CATLRAGPTDTQYF. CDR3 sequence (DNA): TGCGCCACCCTTCGGGCGGGGCCCACAGATACGCAGTATTTT.

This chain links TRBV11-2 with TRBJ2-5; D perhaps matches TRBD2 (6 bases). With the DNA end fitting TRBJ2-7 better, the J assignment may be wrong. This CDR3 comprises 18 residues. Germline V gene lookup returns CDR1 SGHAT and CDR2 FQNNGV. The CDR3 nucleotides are TGTGCCAGCAGCTTAGACCCCTTTAGCGGAGGCCCCTATTACGAGCAGTACTTC. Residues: CASSLDPFSGGPYYEQYF.